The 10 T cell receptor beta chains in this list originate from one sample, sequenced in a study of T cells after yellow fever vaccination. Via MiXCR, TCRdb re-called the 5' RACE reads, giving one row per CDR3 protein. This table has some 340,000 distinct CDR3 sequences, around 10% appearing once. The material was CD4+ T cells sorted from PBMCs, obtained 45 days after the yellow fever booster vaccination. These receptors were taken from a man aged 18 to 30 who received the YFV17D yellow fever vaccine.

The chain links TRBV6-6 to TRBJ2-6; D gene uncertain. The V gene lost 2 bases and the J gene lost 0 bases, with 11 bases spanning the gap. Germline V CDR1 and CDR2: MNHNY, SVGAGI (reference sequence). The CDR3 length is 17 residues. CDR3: CASSYAEPSSGANVLTF. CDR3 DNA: TGTGCCAGCAGTTACGCAGAACCGAGCTCTGGGGCCAACGTCCTGACTTTC.

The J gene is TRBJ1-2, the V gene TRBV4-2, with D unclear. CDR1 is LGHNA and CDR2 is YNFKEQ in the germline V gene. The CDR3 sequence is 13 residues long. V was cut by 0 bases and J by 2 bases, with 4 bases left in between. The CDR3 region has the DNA TGTGCCAGCAGCCAAGACAAAAACTATGGCTACACCTTC. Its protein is CASSQDKNYGYTF.

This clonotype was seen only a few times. The CDR3 sequence is CASASWASNYGYTF. CDR3 coding DNA: TGTGCCAGTGCCAGCTGGGCCAGCAACTATGGCTACACCTTC. The rearrangement joins TRBV19 to TRBJ1-2; no clear D gene. The germline gives CDR1 LNHDA, CDR2 SQIVND (reference sequence). Trimming left V 8 bases short and J 2 bases short, with 15 bases between. The CDR3 runs to 14 residues.

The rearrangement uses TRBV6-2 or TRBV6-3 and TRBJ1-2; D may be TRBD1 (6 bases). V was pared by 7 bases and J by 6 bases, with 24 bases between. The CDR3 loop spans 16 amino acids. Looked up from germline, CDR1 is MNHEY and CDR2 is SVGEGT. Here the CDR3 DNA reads TGTGCCAGCAATCGACCCCCCCCCAGGGGAACTAATGGCTACACCTTC. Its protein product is CASNRPPPRGTNGYTF.

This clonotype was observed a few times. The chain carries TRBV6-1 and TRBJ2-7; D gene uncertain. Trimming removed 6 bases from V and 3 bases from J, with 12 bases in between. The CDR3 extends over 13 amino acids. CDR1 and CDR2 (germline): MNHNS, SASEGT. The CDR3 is CASRIGVVYEQYF. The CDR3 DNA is TGTGCCAGCAGGATTGGCGTAGTCTACGAGCAGTACTTC.

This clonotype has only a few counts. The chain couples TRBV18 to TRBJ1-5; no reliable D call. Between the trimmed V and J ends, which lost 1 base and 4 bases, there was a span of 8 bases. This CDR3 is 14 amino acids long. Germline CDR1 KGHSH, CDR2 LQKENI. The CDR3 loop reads CASSPLPSNQPQHF. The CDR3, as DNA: TGTGCCAGCTCACCACTGCCGAGTAATCAGCCCCAGCATTTT.

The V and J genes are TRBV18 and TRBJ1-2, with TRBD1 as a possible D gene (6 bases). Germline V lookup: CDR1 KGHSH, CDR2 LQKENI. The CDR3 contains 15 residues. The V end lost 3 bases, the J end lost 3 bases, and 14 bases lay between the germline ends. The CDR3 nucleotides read TGTGCCAGCTCACCCGTACAGGGCTTCGACTATGGCTACACCTTC. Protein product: CASSPVQGFDYGYTF.

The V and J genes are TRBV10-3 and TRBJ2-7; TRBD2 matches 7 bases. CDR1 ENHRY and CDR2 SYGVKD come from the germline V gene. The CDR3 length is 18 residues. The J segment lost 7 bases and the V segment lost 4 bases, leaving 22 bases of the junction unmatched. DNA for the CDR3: TGTGCCATCAGTGCCCAGCTCGGGACTACCACCCAAGGAGGAGAGCAGTACTTC. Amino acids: CAISAQLGTTTQGGEQYF.

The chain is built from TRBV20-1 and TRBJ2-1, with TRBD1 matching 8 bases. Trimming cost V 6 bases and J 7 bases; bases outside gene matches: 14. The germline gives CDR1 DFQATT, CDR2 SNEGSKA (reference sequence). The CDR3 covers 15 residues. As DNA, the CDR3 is TGCAGTGCCCGACCGGGACAGGTCCAAAGGAATGAGCAGTTCTTC. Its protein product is CSARPGQVQRNEQFF.

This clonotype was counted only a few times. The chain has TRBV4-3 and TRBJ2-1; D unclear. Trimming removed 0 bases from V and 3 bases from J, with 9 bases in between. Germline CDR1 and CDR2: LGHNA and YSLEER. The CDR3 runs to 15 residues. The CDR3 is CASSQDVTRYNEQFF. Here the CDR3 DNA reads TGCGCCAGCAGCCAAGATGTAACCCGCTACAATGAGCAGTTCTTC.